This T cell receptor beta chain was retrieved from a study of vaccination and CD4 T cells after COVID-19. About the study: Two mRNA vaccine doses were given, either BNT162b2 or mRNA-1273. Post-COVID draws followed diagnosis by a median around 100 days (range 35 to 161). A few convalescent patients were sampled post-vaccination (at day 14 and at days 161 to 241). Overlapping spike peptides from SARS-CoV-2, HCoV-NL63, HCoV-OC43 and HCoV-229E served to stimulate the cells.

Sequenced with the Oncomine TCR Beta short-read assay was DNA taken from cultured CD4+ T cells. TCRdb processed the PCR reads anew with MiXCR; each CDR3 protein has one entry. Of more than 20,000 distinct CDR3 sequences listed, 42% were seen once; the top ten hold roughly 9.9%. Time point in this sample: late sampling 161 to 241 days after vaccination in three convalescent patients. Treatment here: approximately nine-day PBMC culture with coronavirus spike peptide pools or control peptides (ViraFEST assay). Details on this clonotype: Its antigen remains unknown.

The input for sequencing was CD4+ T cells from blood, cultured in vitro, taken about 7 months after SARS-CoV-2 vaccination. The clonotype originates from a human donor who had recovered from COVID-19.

The chain's CDR3 is CSAIDRTGRGGLNEQFF. The DNA for the CDR3 is TGCAGTGCTATAGACCGGACAGGGAGAGGGGGTTTGAATGAGCAGTTCTTC. V gene TRBV20-1 combines with J gene TRBJ2-1, with 8 bases fitting TRBD1. CDR3 size: 17 residues. The junction had 18 bases not matched to a gene; V was cut back by 4 bases and J by 7 bases. The germline V gene has CDR1 DFQATT and CDR2 SNEGSKA (reference sequence).